The 19 T cell receptor beta chains in this list originate from one sample, sequenced in a study of blood T cell repertoires in COVID-19. Clones were read by immunoSEQ multiplex PCR, and TCRdb kept only the in-frame ones, dropping some. The profile shows some 69,000 clones, approximately 88% of them singletons. Sequencing was done on a sample of peripheral blood. All receptors derive from a man aged 80 or over with active or convalescent COVID-19.

This chain connects TRBV14 to TRBJ1-6, with D unresolved. The length of the CDR3 is 14 residues. Germline V gene data show CDR1 as SGHDN and CDR2 as FVKESK. V was shortened by 1 base and J by 8 bases, with 9 bases between the two germline ends. The CDR3 DNA reads TGTGCCAGCAGCCAAGTTCGCGGATATTCACCCCTCCACTTT. Translation: CASSQVRGYSPLHF.

This chain links TRBV7-2 with TRBJ2-5; 7 bases line up with TRBD1. V trimming: 4 bases; J trimming: 4 bases; junction bases outside the gene matches: 3. The CDR3 sequence is 13 residues long. Germline loops: CDR1 SGHTA, CDR2 FQGNSA. The CDR3, as DNA: TGTGCCAGCAGCTCGACAGGGAGAGAGACCCAGTACTTC. The encoded protein is CASSSTGRETQYF.

This chain connects TRBV18 to TRBJ2-5; TRBD1 is a possible D gene (6 bases). The V and J ends lost 5 bases and 4 bases respectively, with 17 bases between them. CDR1 and CDR2 from the germline V gene are KGHSH and LQKENI. The CDR3 sequence is 15 residues long. Written as DNA, the CDR3 is TGTGCCAGCTCAAGGGAACAGGGAAGCGGAGAGACCCAGTACTTC. Amino acids: CASSREQGSGETQYF.

This chain uses TRBV6-5 with TRBJ2-6; 8 nucleotides match TRBD1. This CDR3 contains 15 residues. Per the germline V gene, CDR1 is MNHEY and CDR2 is SVGAGI. V lost 9 bases and J lost 2; bases outside the gene matches: 6. CDR3 amino acids: CASGQGDAGANVLTF. The DNA of the CDR3 is TGTGCCAGTGGACAGGGTGACGCTGGGGCCAACGTCCTGACTTTC.

The chain uses TRBV9 and TRBJ2-2, with D maybe TRBD1 (5 bases). Germline-derived CDR1 and CDR2 are SGDLS and YYNGEE. The CDR3 contains 14 residues. Deletions cut 4 bases from V and 4 bases from J, with 11 bases between. The CDR3: CASSLRVATGELFF. CDR3 coding DNA: TGTGCCAGCAGCCTCAGGGTAGCCACCGGGGAGCTGTTTTTT.

The V call is TRBV7-2, the J call TRBJ2-1; 8 bases are a match to TRBD1. The V gene end was trimmed by 5 bases and the J gene end by 3 bases; junction bases not matched to a gene: 9. The CDR3 is made up of 16 amino acids. Looked up from germline, CDR1 is SGHTA and CDR2 is FQGNSA. The CDR3: CASSPTPGQVYNEQFF. CDR3 nucleotides: TGTGCCAGCAGCCCAACCCCGGGACAGGTCTACAATGAGCAGTTCTTC. The whole variable domain, remainder taken from reference TRBV7-2 and TRBJ2-1, is GAGVSQSPSNKVTEKGKDVELRCDPISGHTALYWYRQSLGQGLEFLIYFQGNSAPDKSGLPSDRFSAERTGGSVSTLTIQRTQQEDSAVYLCASSPTPGQVYNEQFFGPGTRLTVL.

J is TRBJ2-4 and V is TRBV18; D remains unclear. Germline-derived CDR1 and CDR2 are KGHSH and LQKENI. Trimming cost V 3 bases and J 0 bases, with 6 bases left between them. This CDR3 has 14 amino acids. The CDR3 loop is CASSPAVAKNIQYF. For the CDR3, the DNA is TGTGCCAGCTCACCGGCAGTAGCCAAAAACATTCAGTACTTC. The full variable domain, in which reference TRBV18 and TRBJ2-4 provide the parts outside the CDR3, is NAGVMQNPRHLVRRRGQEARLRCSPMKGHSHVYWYRQLPEEGLKFMVYLQKENIIDESGMPKERFSAEFPKEGPSILRIQQVVRGDSAAYFCASSPAVAKNIQYFGAGTRLSVL.

The CDR3 coding sequence is TGTGCCAGCAGCTTCAGACCTAGGGGTTCCGGGGAGCTGTTTTTT. Translated, it gives CASSFRPRGSGELFF. The chain recombines TRBV7-9 with TRBJ2-2, with a tentative D call TRBD1 (5 bases). The germline CDR1 and CDR2 sequences are SEHNR and FQNEAQ (reference sequence). There are 15 residues in the CDR3. V lost 3 bases to trimming and J lost 6 bases, with 14 bases between them.

The gene calls are TRBV9 and TRBJ2-2, with 9 bases fitting TRBD1. CDR1 and CDR2 (germline): SGDLS, YYNGEE. CDR3 length: 16 residues. V shed 0 bases and J 5 bases; nucleotides not matched to a gene: 5. The CDR3 reads CASSVGGTGRTGELFF. The DNA for the CDR3 is TGTGCCAGCAGCGTAGGGGGGACAGGGCGGACCGGGGAGCTGTTTTTT.

The J gene is TRBJ2-2, the V gene TRBV7-2, with a possible D match to TRBD1 (5 bases). Germline V gives CDR1 SGHTA, CDR2 FQGNSA. This CDR3 has 16 amino acids. Trimming left V 0 bases short and J 6 bases short, with 14 bases between. The CDR3 is CASSLAFKGQAGELFF. In DNA, the CDR3 is TGTGCCAGCAGCTTAGCGTTTAAGGGGCAGGCCGGGGAGCTGTTTTTT. The complete variable domain, with remaining parts taken from reference TRBV7-2 and TRBJ2-2, reads GAGVSQSPSNKVTEKGKDVELRCDPISGHTALYWYRQSLGQGLEFLIYFQGNSAPDKSGLPSDRFSAERTGGSVSTLTIQRTQQEDSAVYLCASSLAFKGQAGELFFGEGSRLTVL.

This clone was counted a single time. V usage is TRBV11-2 and J usage is TRBJ2-7; D is perhaps TRBD1 (6 bases). The CDR3 is made up of 15 amino acids. From germline, CDR1 is SGHAT and CDR2 FQNNGV. V was pared by 4 bases and J by 6 bases, with 19 bases between. The CDR3 protein is CASSSRGFYGSEQYF. In nucleotides, the CDR3 is TGTGCCAGCAGCTCCAGGGGTTTTTATGGGTCCGAGCAGTACTTC.

The chain employs TRBV5-1 and TRBJ1-4, with D perhaps TRBD1 (6 bases). The CDR3 runs to 14 residues. The V gene lost 4 bases and the J gene lost 5 bases, with 12 bases spanning the gap. Per germline, CDR1 SGHRS and CDR2 YFSETQ. The CDR3 DNA is TGCGCCAGCAGCCAGGACAGTTCCAATGAAAAACTGTTTTTT. This gives the protein CASSQDSSNEKLFF. Combining the CDR3 with reference TRBV5-1 and TRBJ1-4 gives the whole variable domain KAGVTQTPRYLIKTRGQQVTLSCSPISGHRSVSWYQQTPGQGLQFLFEYFSETQRNKGNFPGRFSGRQFSNSRSEMNVSTLELGDSALYLCASSQDSSNEKLFFGSGTQLSVL.

The V gene is TRBV5-1, the J gene TRBJ2-3, with TRBD1 as a possible D gene (6 bases). V dropped 1 base and J dropped 1 base, with 10 bases sitting between them. The CDR3 has 15 residues. CDR1 and CDR2 from the germline V gene are SGHRS and YFSETQ. The CDR3 sequence is CASSLLGAGTDTQYF. CDR3 in DNA: TGCGCCAGCAGCTTGTTGGGGGCCGGCACAGATACGCAGTATTTT. The variable domain in full, with the rest retrieved from reference TRBV5-1 and TRBJ2-3, is KAGVTQTPRYLIKTRGQQVTLSCSPISGHRSVSWYQQTPGQGLQFLFEYFSETQRNKGNFPGRFSGRQFSNSRSEMNVSTLELGDSALYLCASSLLGAGTDTQYFGPGTRLTVL.

The chain links TRBV4-1 to TRBJ2-7; TRBD1 agrees at 8 bases. V shed 4 bases, J shed 0 bases, and the junction held 2 bases outside the gene matches. This CDR3 has 14 amino acids. CDR1 is MGHRA, CDR2 YSYEKL, per germline. The CDR3 region has the DNA TGCGCCAGCAGCCGGACAGGGAGCTCCTACGAGCAGTACTTC. This encodes CASSRTGSSYEQYF.

The rearrangement links TRBV21-1 to TRBJ1-1; TRBD1, the table's D call, lacks a check against the DNA. TRBV21-1 is deemed a pseudogene. There are 15 residues in the CDR3. CDR3 nucleotides: TGTGCCAGCAGAGTATTAGTAAGGGGGTCCACTGAAGCTTTCTTT. Translated, it gives CASRVLVRGSTEAFF.

The V and J genes are TRBV7-2 and TRBJ1-5; maybe TRBD1 (6 bases). Germline V gene lookup returns CDR1 SGHTA and CDR2 FQGNSA. V was cut by 5 bases and J by 6 bases, with 17 bases left in between. CDR3 length: 15 residues. The CDR3 here is CASSPAGAQIQPQHF. The CDR3 DNA follows: TGTGCCAGCAGCCCCGCGGGGGCGCAAATTCAGCCCCAGCATTTT. Together with reference TRBV7-2 and TRBJ1-5, the CDR3 gives the full variable domain: GAGVSQSPSNKVTEKGKDVELRCDPISGHTALYWYRQSLGQGLEFLIYFQGNSAPDKSGLPSDRFSAERTGGSVSTLTIQRTQQEDSAVYLCASSPAGAQIQPQHFGDGTRLSIL.

CDR3 sequence: CSVEAGTDTQYF. The CDR3 nucleotides are TGCAGCGTTGAGGCAGGGACAGATACGCAGTATTTT. The rearrangement links TRBV29-1 to TRBJ2-3; TRBD1 is a possible D gene (5 bases). Germline lookup yields CDR1 SQVTM and CDR2 ANQGSEA. The CDR3 runs to 12 residues. The ends were cut back, 3 bases at V and 3 bases at J, with 7 bases in the middle.

The chain employs TRBV7-9 and TRBJ2-7, with TRBD2 identical over 9 bases. Germline trimming cut 3 bases from V and 2 bases from J; bases unmatched to any gene: 5. The length of the CDR3 is 15 residues. Germline V gene sequence: CDR1 SEHNR, CDR2 FQNEAQ (reference sequence). The CDR3 is CASSLGGGAPYEQYF. DNA for the CDR3: TGTGCCAGCAGCTTGGGCGGGGGGGCCCCCTACGAGCAGTACTTC.

This clone occurred once. The rearrangement uses TRBV7-9 and TRBJ2-1; maybe TRBD2 (5 bases). CDR1 SEHNR and CDR2 FQNEAQ come from the germline V gene (reference sequence). The CDR3 runs to 15 residues. The V end was cut by 2 bases, the J end by 0 bases, with 8 bases between. CDR3 in amino acids: CASSLSGASYNEQFF. The DNA of the CDR3 is TGTGCCAGCAGCTTAAGCGGAGCCTCCTACAATGAGCAGTTCTTC.